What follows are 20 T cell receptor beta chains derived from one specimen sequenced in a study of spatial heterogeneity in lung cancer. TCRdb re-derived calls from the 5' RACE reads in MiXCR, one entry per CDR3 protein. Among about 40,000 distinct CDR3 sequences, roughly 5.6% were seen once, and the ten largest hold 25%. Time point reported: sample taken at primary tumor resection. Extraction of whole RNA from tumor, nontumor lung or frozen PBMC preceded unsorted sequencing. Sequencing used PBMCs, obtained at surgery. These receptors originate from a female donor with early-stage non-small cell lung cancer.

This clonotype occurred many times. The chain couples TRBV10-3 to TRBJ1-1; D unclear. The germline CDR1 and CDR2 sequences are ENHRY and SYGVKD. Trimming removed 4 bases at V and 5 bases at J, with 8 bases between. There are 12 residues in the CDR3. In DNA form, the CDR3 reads TGTGCCATCAGTGTCAAAGGGACTGAAGCTTTCTTT. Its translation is CAISVKGTEAFF.

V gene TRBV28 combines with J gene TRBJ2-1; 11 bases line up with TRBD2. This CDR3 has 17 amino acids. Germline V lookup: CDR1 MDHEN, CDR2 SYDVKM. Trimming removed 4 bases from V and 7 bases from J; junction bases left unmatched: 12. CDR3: CASSSYTRLAGRNEQFF. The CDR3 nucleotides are TGTGCCAGCAGTTCATATACTCGACTAGCGGGGAGGAATGAGCAGTTCTTC.

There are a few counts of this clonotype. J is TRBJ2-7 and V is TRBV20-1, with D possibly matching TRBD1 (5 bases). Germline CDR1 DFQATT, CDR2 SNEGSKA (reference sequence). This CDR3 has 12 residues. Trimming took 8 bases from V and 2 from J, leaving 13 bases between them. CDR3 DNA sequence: TGCAGTCTACGCACAGGTCCCTACGAGCAGTACTTC. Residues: CSLRTGPYEQYF.

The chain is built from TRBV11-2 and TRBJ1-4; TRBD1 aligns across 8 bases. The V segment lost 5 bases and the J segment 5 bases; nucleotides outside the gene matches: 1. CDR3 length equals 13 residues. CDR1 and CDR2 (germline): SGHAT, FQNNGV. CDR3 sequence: CASSRTGNEKLFF. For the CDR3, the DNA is TGTGCCAGCAGCCGGACAGGGAATGAAAAACTGTTTTTT.

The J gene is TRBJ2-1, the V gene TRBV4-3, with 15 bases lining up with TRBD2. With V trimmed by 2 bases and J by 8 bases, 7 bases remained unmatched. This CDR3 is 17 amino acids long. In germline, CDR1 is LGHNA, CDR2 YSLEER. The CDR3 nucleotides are TGCGCCAGCAGCCAAAACACCCGGACTAGCGGGGGGGATGAGCAGTTCTTC. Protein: CASSQNTRTSGGDEQFF.

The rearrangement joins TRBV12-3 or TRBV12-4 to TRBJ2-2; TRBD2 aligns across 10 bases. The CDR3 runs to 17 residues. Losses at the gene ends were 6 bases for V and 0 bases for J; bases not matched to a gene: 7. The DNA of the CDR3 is TGTGCCAGCAGCCCCGGGACTAGCGAGCCGAACACCGGGGAGCTGTTTTTT. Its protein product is CASSPGTSEPNTGELFF.

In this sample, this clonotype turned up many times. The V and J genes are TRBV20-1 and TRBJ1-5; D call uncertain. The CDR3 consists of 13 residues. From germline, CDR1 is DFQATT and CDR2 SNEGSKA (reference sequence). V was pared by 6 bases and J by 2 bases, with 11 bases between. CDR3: CSATSQGNQPQHF. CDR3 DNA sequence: TGCAGTGCCACGTCGCAGGGCAATCAGCCCCAGCATTTT.

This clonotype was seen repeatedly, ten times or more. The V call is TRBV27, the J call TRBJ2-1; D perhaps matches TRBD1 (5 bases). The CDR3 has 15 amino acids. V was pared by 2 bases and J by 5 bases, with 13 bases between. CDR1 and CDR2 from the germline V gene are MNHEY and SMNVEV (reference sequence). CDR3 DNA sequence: TGTGCCAGCAGTTTACGGGCGCAGGGTCACAATGAGCAGTTCTTC. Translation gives CASSLRAQGHNEQFF.

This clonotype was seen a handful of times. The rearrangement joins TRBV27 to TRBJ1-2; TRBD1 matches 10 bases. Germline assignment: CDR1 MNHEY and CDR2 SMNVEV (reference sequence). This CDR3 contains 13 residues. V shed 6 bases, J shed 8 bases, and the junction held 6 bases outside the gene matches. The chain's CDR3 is CASSRDRGRGYTF. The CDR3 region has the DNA TGTGCCAGCAGCCGGGACAGGGGACGGGGCTACACCTTC.

The chain's CDR3 is CASSSTGGQPQHF. CDR3 nucleotides: TGTGCCAGCAGTTCTACAGGGGGGCAGCCCCAGCATTTT. The chain carries TRBV12-3 or TRBV12-4 and TRBJ1-5; TRBD1 matches 8 bases. The CDR3 loop spans 13 amino acids. V shed 4 bases and J 7 bases; nucleotides not matched to a gene: 3.

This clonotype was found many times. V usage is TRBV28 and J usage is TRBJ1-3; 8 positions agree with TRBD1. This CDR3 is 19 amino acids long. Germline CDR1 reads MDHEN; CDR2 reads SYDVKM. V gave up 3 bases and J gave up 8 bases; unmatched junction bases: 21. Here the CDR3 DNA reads TGTGCCAGCAGTTTGGCTATTAAAGGACAGGGAAATTTTAAGCACACCATATATTTT. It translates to CASSLAIKGQGNFKHTIYF.

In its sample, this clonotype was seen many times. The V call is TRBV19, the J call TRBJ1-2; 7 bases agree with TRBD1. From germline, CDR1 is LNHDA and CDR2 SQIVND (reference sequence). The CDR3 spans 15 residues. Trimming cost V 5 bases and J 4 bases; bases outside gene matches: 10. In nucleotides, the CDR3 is TGTGCCAGTAGTGGGGCGGGACAGACTACCTATGGCTACACCTTC. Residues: CASSGAGQTTYGYTF.

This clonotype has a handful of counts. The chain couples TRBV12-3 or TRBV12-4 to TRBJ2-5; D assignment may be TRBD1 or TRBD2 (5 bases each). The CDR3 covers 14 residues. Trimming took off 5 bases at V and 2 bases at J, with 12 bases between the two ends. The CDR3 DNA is TGTGCCAGCAGTCCGGGGCCGGAACAAGAGACCCAGTACTTC. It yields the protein CASSPGPEQETQYF.

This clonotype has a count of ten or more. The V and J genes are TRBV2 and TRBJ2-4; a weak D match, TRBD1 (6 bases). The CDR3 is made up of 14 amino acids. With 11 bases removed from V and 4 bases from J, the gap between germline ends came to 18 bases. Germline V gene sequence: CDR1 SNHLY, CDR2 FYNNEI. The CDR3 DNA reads TGTGCCGCCTCCCAACAGGGAACGAAAAACATTCAGTACTTC. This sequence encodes CAASQQGTKNIQYF. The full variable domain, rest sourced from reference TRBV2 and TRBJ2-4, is EPEVTQTPSHQVTQMGQEVILRCVPISNHLYFYWYRQILGQKVEFLVSFYNNEISEKSEIFDDQFSVERPDGSNFTLKIRSTKLEDSAMYFCAASQQGTKNIQYFGAGTRLSVL.

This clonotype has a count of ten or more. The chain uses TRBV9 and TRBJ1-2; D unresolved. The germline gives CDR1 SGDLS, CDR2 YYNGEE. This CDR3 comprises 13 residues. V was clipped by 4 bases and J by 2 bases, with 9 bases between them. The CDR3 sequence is CASSPGRNYGYTF. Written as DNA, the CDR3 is TGTGCCAGCAGCCCCGGGCGGAACTATGGCTACACCTTC. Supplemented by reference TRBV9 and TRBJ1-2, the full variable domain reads DSGVTQTPKHLITATGQRVTLRCSPRSGDLSVYWYQQSLDQGLQFLIQYYNGEERAKGNILERFSAQQFPDLHSELNLSSLELGDSALYFCASSPGRNYGYTFGSGTRLTVV.

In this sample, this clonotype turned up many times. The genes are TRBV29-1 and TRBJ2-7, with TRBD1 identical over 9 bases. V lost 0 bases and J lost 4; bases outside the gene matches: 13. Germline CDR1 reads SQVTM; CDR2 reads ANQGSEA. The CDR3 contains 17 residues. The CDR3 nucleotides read TGCAGCGTTGAAGATTGGGGAATTGGGGACAGGGCATACGAGCAGTACTTC. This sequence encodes CSVEDWGIGDRAYEQYF.

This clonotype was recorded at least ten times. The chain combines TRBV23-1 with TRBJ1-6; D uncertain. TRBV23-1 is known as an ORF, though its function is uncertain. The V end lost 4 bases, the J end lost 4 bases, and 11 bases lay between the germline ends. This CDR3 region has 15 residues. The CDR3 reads CASSRNNSYNSPLHF. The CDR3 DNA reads TGCGCCAGCAGTCGCAATAACTCTTATAATTCACCCCTCCACTTT.

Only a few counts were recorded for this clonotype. CDR3: CASSPFRGPNEKLFF. DNA of the CDR3: TGTGCCAGTAGTCCCTTCAGGGGACCGAATGAAAAACTGTTTTTT. This chain connects TRBV19 to TRBJ1-4; D might be TRBD1 (6 bases). This CDR3 is 15 amino acids long. V lost 5 bases to trimming and J lost 5 bases, with 15 bases between them. Per germline, CDR1 LNHDA and CDR2 SQIVND (reference sequence).

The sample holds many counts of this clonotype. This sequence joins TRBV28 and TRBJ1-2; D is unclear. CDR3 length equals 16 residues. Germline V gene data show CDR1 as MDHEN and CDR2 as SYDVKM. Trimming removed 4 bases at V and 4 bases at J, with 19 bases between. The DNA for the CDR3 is TGTGCCAGCAGTTCGACCGGCATACCCGTGCCCTATGGCTACACCTTC. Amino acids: CASSSTGIPVPYGYTF.

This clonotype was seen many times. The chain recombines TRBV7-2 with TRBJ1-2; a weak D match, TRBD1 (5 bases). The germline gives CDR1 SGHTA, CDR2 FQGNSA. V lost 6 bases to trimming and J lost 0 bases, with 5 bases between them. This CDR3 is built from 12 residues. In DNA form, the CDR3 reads TGTGCCAGCAGGGGACCTAACTATGGCTACACCTTC. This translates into CASRGPNYGYTF.